This TCR beta chain was identified during a study of cytomegalovirus exposure and HLA in healthy donors. Whole-study results and caveats: Researchers had no immune exposure information except CMV serostatus available.

This CDR3 has 15 residues. With 1 base clipped from V and 4 bases from J, the junction kept 1 base outside the gene matches. Germline V gene lookup returns CDR1 SGHAT and CDR2 FQNNGV. A few counts support this clone. Antigen unknown. 13 Jbeta primers and 60 Vbeta primers were used for the PCR. Here immunoSEQ multiplex PCR was the method, and the copy in TCRdb shows in-frame clones only, minus some. This sample has 150,000 to 200,000 clones, with 62% found just once. The sequenced sample was PBMCs. This clonotype was obtained from a man aged 35-49 years in good health and CMV-seronegative. This sequence joins TRBV11-2 and TRBJ2-2, with TRBD1 matching 9 bases. CDR3 amino acids: CASSLGTGATGELFF. The CDR3 nucleotides are TGTGCCAGCAGCTTAGGGACAGGGGCCACCGGGGAGCTGTTTTTT.